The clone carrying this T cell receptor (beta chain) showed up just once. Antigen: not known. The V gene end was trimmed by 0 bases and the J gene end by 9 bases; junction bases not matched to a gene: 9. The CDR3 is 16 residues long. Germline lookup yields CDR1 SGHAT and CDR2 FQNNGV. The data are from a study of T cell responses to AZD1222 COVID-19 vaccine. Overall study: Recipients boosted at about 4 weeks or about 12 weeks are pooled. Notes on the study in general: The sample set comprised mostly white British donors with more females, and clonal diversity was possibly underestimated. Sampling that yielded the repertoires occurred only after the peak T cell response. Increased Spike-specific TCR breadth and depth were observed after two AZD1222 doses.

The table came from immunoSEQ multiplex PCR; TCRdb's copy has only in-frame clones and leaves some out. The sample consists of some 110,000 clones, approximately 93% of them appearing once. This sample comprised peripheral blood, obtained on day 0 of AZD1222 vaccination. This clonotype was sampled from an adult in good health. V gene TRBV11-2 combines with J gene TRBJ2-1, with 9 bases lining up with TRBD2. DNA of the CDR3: TGTGCCAGCAGCTTAGATACCGGGACTAGCCTGCGTGAGCAGTTCTTC. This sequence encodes CASSLDTGTSLREQFF.